The sample holds a few counts of the clone carrying this TCR beta chain. Its target is unknown. CDR3 size: 13 residues. The V gene lost 3 bases and the J gene lost 5 bases, with 10 bases spanning the gap. Germline assignment: CDR1 SGHNT and CDR2 YENEEA. Everyone who donated was a healthy bone marrow donor. This specimen comes from a study of cytomegalovirus exposure and HLA in healthy donors. Study-wide results and caveats: As a later analysis revealed, most CMV-associated TCR beta chains appeared HLA-restricted.

PCR was performed using 60 Vbeta and 13 Jbeta primers. The data were produced by immunoSEQ multiplex PCR, yet TCRdb's version contains in-frame clones alone and is incomplete. The table has 150,000 to 200,000 clones, over 60% seen once. The sequence came from a female donor in good health and CMV-seronegative. The chain joins TRBV11-3 to TRBJ2-5, with no clear D. The source material was PBMCs. In nucleotides, the CDR3 is TGTGCCAGCAGCTTTGCCCACGGTGAGACCCAGTACTTC. Its translation: CASSFAHGETQYF.